These 17 T cell receptor beta chains share one sample of origin, sequenced in a study of blood T cell repertoires in COVID-19 (dated by TCRdb to about 2020). To prepare the library, the immunoSEQ multiplex PCR assay was applied. TCRdb took over this immuneACCESS table, retaining in-frame rearrangements with V and J assigned. Such tables are incomplete; in checked studies, under half of the missing clones stem from an unresolved V gene, and the remainder is unexplained. In this sample the table shows about 160,000 clones, 90% to 95% of which occur a single time. Roughly 4.8% of the sample is taken by the ten largest. Sequenced: peripheral blood. All receptors derive from a woman between 50 and 59 years old with acute or convalescent COVID-19.

This chain connects TRBV11-2 to TRBJ2-1; no reliable D call. The V and J ends lost 1 base and 8 bases respectively, with 6 bases between them. Germline-derived CDR1 and CDR2 are SGHAT and FQNNGV. The CDR3 runs to 12 residues. In nucleotides, the CDR3 is TGTGCCAGCAGCTTAGCTGGAGATGAGCAGTTCTTC. Residues: CASSLAGDEQFF.

The gene calls are TRBV7-2 and TRBJ2-7; D not certain. Trimming removed 5 bases from V and 0 bases from J, with 14 bases in between. Germline V gives CDR1 SGHTA, CDR2 FQGNSA. There are 15 residues in the CDR3. The CDR3 DNA sequence: TGTGCCAGCAGCCCGACATCGATAAGCTCCTACGAGCAGTACTTC. This sequence encodes CASSPTSISSYEQYF.

The chain is built from TRBV21-1 and TRBJ1-4; the table's D call, TRBD1, has no DNA check behind it. TRBV21-1 is flagged as a pseudogene. The CDR3 runs to 18 residues. The CDR3 sequence is CASSKFPVDRSGDEKLFF. The DNA of the CDR3 is TGTGCCAGCAGCAAATTCCCCGTGGACAGGAGCGGTGACGAAAAACTGTTTTTT.

V usage is TRBV29-1 and J usage is TRBJ2-7; D possibly corresponds to TRBD2 (7 bases). The CDR3 extends over 14 amino acids. CDR1 is SQVTM and CDR2 is ANQGSEA in the germline V gene. Trimming took 4 bases from V and 5 from J, leaving 18 bases between them. The CDR3 DNA sequence: TGCAGCGTTGGGGGGGGCCAGGGTATCCACGAGCAGTACTTC. Amino acids: CSVGGGQGIHEQYF.

In its sample, this clone was seen once. The CDR3 is CASTKTSGGYEQYF. The CDR3 region has the DNA TGTGCCAGCACCAAGACTAGCGGGGGGTACGAGCAGTACTTC. The chain combines TRBV6-5 with TRBJ2-7; 13 bases fit TRBD2. V lost 7 bases, J lost 4 bases, and 4 bases stayed unmatched. Germline lookup yields CDR1 MNHEY and CDR2 SVGAGI. CDR3 size: 14 residues.

The chain has TRBV5-1 and TRBJ1-4, with TRBD1 identical over 9 bases. The germline gives CDR1 SGHRS, CDR2 YFSETQ. This CDR3 has 17 amino acids. J was trimmed by 8 bases and V by 4 bases; bases with no gene match: 15. The CDR3 protein is CASSIGRDRVLEEKLFF. The CDR3 region has the DNA TGCGCCAGCAGCATCGGACGGGACAGGGTTTTAGAGGAAAAACTGTTTTTT.

This chain uses TRBV30 with TRBJ1-1; D is unresolved. CDR1 GTSNPN and CDR2 SVGIG come from the germline V gene (reference sequence). The CDR3 runs 11 residues. V was trimmed by 3 bases and J by 10 bases, leaving 12 bases between them. The CDR3 nucleotides are TGTGCCTGGAGAGACAACTTAGGAGCTTTCTTT. Translating gives CAWRDNLGAFF.

This chain connects TRBV19 to TRBJ2-1, with D possibly TRBD2 on 5 matching bases. This CDR3 contains 13 residues. Trimming took 5 bases from V and 10 from J, leaving 15 bases between them. Germline CDR1 is LNHDA and CDR2 is SQIVND (reference sequence). The chain's CDR3 is CASSYRPPGEQFF. The CDR3 DNA sequence: TGTGCCAGTAGTTATAGACCGCCGGGGGAGCAGTTCTTC.

The chain employs TRBV19 and TRBJ2-1; D not certain. Trimming stripped 4 bases from V and 8 bases from J, with 6 bases between. The CDR3 runs 11 residues. Germline CDR1 reads LNHDA; CDR2 reads SQIVND (reference sequence). The DNA for the CDR3 is TGTGCCAGTAGTAACCCGGATGAGCAGTTCTTC. Encoded protein: CASSNPDEQFF.

The J gene is TRBJ2-7, the V gene TRBV7-8; D is possibly TRBD2 (5 bases). This CDR3 has 13 residues. The germline V gene encodes CDR1 SGHVS and CDR2 FQNEAQ. V was pared by 5 bases and J by 7 bases, with 15 bases between. CDR3 region: CASSHTSPGEQYF. CDR3 DNA sequence: TGTGCCAGCAGCCATACGAGCCCGGGGGAGCAGTACTTC.

The V call is TRBV6-5, the J call TRBJ1-3, with a tentative D call TRBD1 (5 bases). V lost 7 bases and J 4 bases, leaving 17 bases between the germline ends. Germline V gene sequence: CDR1 MNHEY, CDR2 SVGAGI. CDR3 size: 15 residues. DNA for the CDR3: TGTGCCAGCACTCCCGGGGGGGTCCCCGGAAACACCATATATTTT. Its translation: CASTPGGVPGNTIYF.

In its sample, this clone was seen a few times. The CDR3 protein is CASDDRASSYEQYF. DNA of the CDR3: TGTGCCAGCGACGACAGGGCGAGCTCCTACGAGCAGTACTTC. The genes are TRBV7-9 and TRBJ2-7, with TRBD1 matching 7 bases. Germline CDR1 is SEHNR and CDR2 is FQNEAQ (reference sequence). The CDR3 length is 14 residues. Trimming cost V 8 bases and J 0 bases; bases outside gene matches: 7. Together with reference TRBV7-9 and TRBJ2-7, the CDR3 gives the full variable domain: DTGVSQNPRHKITKRGQNVTFRCDPISEHNRLYWYRQTLGQGPEFLTYFQNEAQLEKSRLLSDRFSAERPKGSFSTLEIQRTEQGDSAMYLCASDDRASSYEQYFGPGTRLTVT.

The chain combines TRBV3-1 (or the pseudogene TRBV3-2) with TRBJ1-1, with no clear D. Germline CDR1 LGHDT, CDR2 YNNKEL (reference sequence). This CDR3 region has 15 residues. Trimming left V 3 bases short and J 1 base short, with 12 bases between. As DNA, the CDR3 is TGTGCCAGCAGCCACGGGGAAAGAGGGAACACTGAAGCTTTCTTT. As protein: CASSHGERGNTEAFF.

The rearrangement uses TRBV27 and TRBJ2-6; D might be TRBD1 (5 bases). Trimming cost V 2 bases and J 0 bases, with 14 bases left between them. Germline CDR1 MNHEY, CDR2 SMNVEV (reference sequence). This CDR3 is 18 amino acids long. The CDR3 is CASSLITGPSSGANVLTF. In nucleotides, the CDR3 is TGTGCCAGCAGTTTAATTACAGGCCCTAGCTCTGGGGCCAACGTCCTGACTTTC.

The chain is built from TRBV19 and TRBJ2-7, with 9 bases that match TRBD1. Unmatched junction bases numbered 11, after V lost 5 bases and J lost 6 bases. CDR1 and CDR2 from the germline V gene are LNHDA and SQIVND (reference sequence). The CDR3 has 15 amino acids. The chain's CDR3 is CASSPTQGAYSEQYF. The CDR3 DNA follows: TGTGCCAGTAGTCCCACACAGGGGGCTTATTCCGAGCAGTACTTC.

This chain connects TRBV7-9 to TRBJ1-1; a possible D gene is TRBD1 (6 bases). This CDR3 contains 15 residues. Trimming stripped 6 bases from V and 2 bases from J, with 16 bases between. Germline lookup yields CDR1 SEHNR and CDR2 FQNEAQ (reference sequence). CDR3 region: CASSSTGPLNTEAFF. Written as DNA, the CDR3 is TGTGCCAGCAGTTCTACAGGGCCCCTAAACACTGAAGCTTTCTTT.

The chain has TRBV11-2 and TRBJ2-7, with 9 nucleotides matching TRBD1. This CDR3 region has 14 residues. V trimming: 4 bases; J trimming: 7 bases; junction bases outside the gene matches: 8. Germline CDR1 SGHAT, CDR2 FQNNGV. In DNA, the CDR3 is TGTGCCAGCAGCTCCGGGACAGGGAGGGTGGAGCAGTACTTC. Residues: CASSSGTGRVEQYF.